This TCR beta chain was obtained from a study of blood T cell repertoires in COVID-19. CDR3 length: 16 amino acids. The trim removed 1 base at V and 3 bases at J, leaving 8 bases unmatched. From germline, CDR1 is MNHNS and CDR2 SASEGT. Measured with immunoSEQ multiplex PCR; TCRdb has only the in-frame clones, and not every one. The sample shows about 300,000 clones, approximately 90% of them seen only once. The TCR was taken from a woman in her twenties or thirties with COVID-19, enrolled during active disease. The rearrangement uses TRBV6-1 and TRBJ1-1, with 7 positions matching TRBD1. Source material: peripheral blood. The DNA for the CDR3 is TGTGCCAGCAGTGAAGTGACAGGGACTCAGGACACTGAAGCTTTCTTT. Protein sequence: CASSEVTGTQDTEAFF.